These 22 T cell receptor beta chains came from one sample sequenced in a study of blood T cell repertoires in COVID-19. The protocol was immunoSEQ multiplex PCR, while the TCRdb copy is restricted to in-frame clones and leaves out a portion. The sample contains a few hundred thousand clones, approximately 85% of which appear only once. The specimen sequenced was PBMCs or T cells enriched from blood (not recorded which). The receptors come from a young man who had recovered from COVID-19.

This rearrangement joins TRBV27 to TRBJ1-2; 7 bases map to TRBD1. CDR3 length equals 13 residues. From germline, CDR1 is MNHEY and CDR2 SMNVEV (reference sequence). The V gene end was trimmed by 6 bases and the J gene end by 6 bases; junction bases not matched to a gene: 7. The CDR3 region is CASREGAVHGYTF. For the CDR3, the DNA is TGTGCCAGCAGGGAGGGGGCAGTCCATGGCTACACCTTC.

The rearrangement joins TRBV2 to TRBJ1-1; 7 bases map to TRBD1. Germline CDR1 and CDR2: SNHLY and FYNNEI. V shed 5 bases, J shed 6 bases, and the junction held 3 bases outside the gene matches. The CDR3 runs 12 residues. The CDR3, as DNA: TGTGCCAGCAGTAATCAGGGGGCTGAAGCTTTCTTT. Translating it yields CASSNQGAEAFF.

The chain couples TRBV5-3 to TRBJ1-3; possibly TRBD1 for D (6 bases). Being an ORF, TRBV5-3 has a function that is uncertain. Trimming left V 6 bases short and J 0 bases short, with 19 bases between. The CDR3 loop spans 17 amino acids. CDR3 DNA sequence: TGTGCCAGAACCTATGGGACAAAACAGGGCTCTGGAAACACCATATATTTT. Protein: CARTYGTKQGSGNTIYF.

The CDR3: CASSQAGGLNTEAFF. CDR3 coding DNA: TGTGCCAGCAGCCAAGCAGGGGGGTTGAACACTGAAGCTTTCTTT. V and J are TRBV4-2 and TRBJ1-1; 7 bases align to TRBD1. The CDR3 has 15 residues. Germline values: CDR1 LGHNA, CDR2 YNFKEQ. With V trimmed by 1 base and J by 0 bases, 2 bases remained unmatched.

The rearrangement joins TRBV28 to TRBJ1-6; 7 positions agree with TRBD1. The CDR3 consists of 14 residues. Germline V gene lookup returns CDR1 MDHEN and CDR2 SYDVKM. V lost 3 bases to trimming and J lost 10 bases; unmatched junction nucleotides: 6. This CDR3 reads CASSLGAGGSPLHF. The CDR3 bases are TGTGCCAGCAGTTTGGGGGCAGGGGGATCACCCCTCCACTTT.

The rearrangement uses TRBV9 and TRBJ1-2; D is possibly TRBD1 (5 bases). There are 15 residues in the CDR3. Trimming removed 0 bases from V and 3 bases from J, with 12 bases in between. Per germline, CDR1 SGDLS and CDR2 YYNGEE. The chain's CDR3 is CASSVDRWGDYGYTF. The DNA of the CDR3 is TGTGCCAGCAGCGTAGATCGGTGGGGCGACTATGGCTACACCTTC.

The chain joins TRBV29-1 to TRBJ1-2, with D tentatively TRBD1 (6 bases). Germline loops: CDR1 SQVTM, CDR2 ANQGSEA. CDR3 size: 13 residues. The germline V and J ends were trimmed by 4 bases and 4 bases, with 13 bases remaining between them. The CDR3 DNA sequence: TGCAGCGTTGGCGGGGGGCAAGGCTATGGCTACACCTTC. This codes for CSVGGGQGYGYTF. The variable domain in full, with the rest retrieved from reference TRBV29-1 and TRBJ1-2, is SAVISQKPSRDICQRGTSLTIQCQVDSQVTMMFWYRQQPGQSLTLIATANQGSEATYESGFVIDKFPISRPNLTFSTLTVSNMSPEDSSIYLCSVGGGQGYGYTFGSGTRLTVV.

The chain is built from TRBV7-9 and TRBJ2-3; 8 bases are shared with TRBD1. J was trimmed by 0 bases and V by 5 bases; bases with no gene match: 7. This CDR3 contains 16 residues. Per germline, CDR1 SEHNR and CDR2 FQNEAQ (reference sequence). This chain's CDR3 is CASSQRTGLSTDTQYF. The CDR3 bases are TGTGCCAGCAGCCAACGGACAGGGCTAAGCACAGATACGCAGTATTTT.

The rearrangement uses TRBV2 and TRBJ2-2; TRBD1 matches at 8 bases. J was trimmed by 4 bases and V by 3 bases; bases with no gene match: 4. The CDR3 is 15 amino acids. Germline values: CDR1 SNHLY, CDR2 FYNNEI. CDR3 sequence (DNA): TGTGCCAGCAGTGAGTCAGGGGGCCTCACCGGGGAGCTGTTTTTT. It yields the protein CASSESGGLTGELFF.

V and J are TRBV29-1 and TRBJ2-3; possibly TRBD2 for D (5 bases). The CDR3 loop spans 12 amino acids. From germline, CDR1 is SQVTM and CDR2 ANQGSEA. The V end was cut by 7 bases, the J end by 6 bases, with 14 bases between. CDR3 DNA: TGCAGCGCCGACCGGGGTATGGATACGCAGTATTTT. As protein: CSADRGMDTQYF.

V and J are TRBV5-1 and TRBJ2-4, with TRBD1 as a possible D gene (5 bases). The germline V gene encodes CDR1 SGHRS and CDR2 YFSETQ. Trimming shortened V by 9 bases and J by 0 bases, and 16 bases separated the two germline ends. The length of the CDR3 is 15 residues. DNA for the CDR3: TGCGCCACCCCCTGGGGCAGGCTAGCCAAAAACATTCAGTACTTC. Amino acids: CATPWGRLAKNIQYF.

This chain joins TRBV10-3 and TRBJ1-1, with D hard to call. The CDR3 is 12 residues long. Germline V lookup: CDR1 ENHRY, CDR2 SYGVKD. V lost 4 bases, J lost 4 bases, and 7 bases lay in between. Here the CDR3 DNA reads TGTGCCATCAGTGCTAGTCGCACTGAAGCTTTCTTT. Translating gives CAISASRTEAFF.

This chain joins TRBV6-6 and TRBJ1-1, with TRBD1 as a possible D gene (5 bases). Trimming pared 2 bases from V and 4 bases from J, leaving 11 bases between. CDR3 length: 14 residues. Per germline, CDR1 MNHNY and CDR2 SVGAGI (reference sequence). CDR3 amino acids: CASSYAGVGTEAFF. In DNA form, the CDR3 reads TGTGCCAGCAGTTACGCGGGGGTTGGCACTGAAGCTTTCTTT.

This chain connects TRBV10-3 to TRBJ2-7, with D possibly matching TRBD1 (5 bases). With 2 bases removed from V and 3 bases from J, the gap between germline ends came to 11 bases. The CDR3 loop spans 14 amino acids. The germline CDR1 and CDR2 sequences are ENHRY and SYGVKD. CDR3: CAISERGSNYEQYF. The CDR3 coding sequence is TGTGCCATCAGTGAGAGGGGCAGTAACTACGAGCAGTACTTC.

This clone appeared a few times. The chain employs TRBV5-1 and TRBJ1-2, with 9 bases fitting TRBD1. The germline gives CDR1 SGHRS, CDR2 YFSETQ. The CDR3 length is 15 residues. V lost 1 base to trimming and J lost 4 bases; unmatched junction nucleotides: 5. The DNA for the CDR3 is TGCGCCAGCAGCTTGCGGGACAGGGATCCCTATGGCTACACCTTC. It is translated as CASSLRDRDPYGYTF.

This clone came up a few times. CDR3 DNA sequence: TGTGCCATCGGCCCCATGGACAGAACCAACTATGGCTACACCTTC. The encoded protein is CAIGPMDRTNYGYTF. The chain couples TRBV10-3 to TRBJ1-2; D is possibly TRBD1 (6 bases). Germline lookup yields CDR1 ENHRY and CDR2 SYGVKD. This CDR3 has 15 amino acids. Trimming cost V 8 bases and J 2 bases, with 18 bases left between them.

This rearrangement joins TRBV27 to TRBJ1-1, with D possibly matching TRBD1 (5 bases). The CDR3 contains 14 residues. CDR1 and CDR2 (germline): MNHEY, SMNVEV (reference sequence). Trimming removed 3 bases from V and 7 bases from J, with 15 bases in between. The CDR3 nucleotides read TGTGCCAGCAGTTTGGGCGGGGCACCCTTTGAAGCTTTCTTT. This translates into CASSLGGAPFEAFF.

The sample holds a few counts of this clone. The genes are TRBV7-6 and TRBJ1-6; D might be TRBD1 (5 bases). Germline CDR1 and CDR2: SGHVS and FNYEAQ. The V end was cut by 0 bases, the J end by 8 bases, with 11 bases between. The CDR3 is 15 residues long. The CDR3 is CASSLARGGDSPLHF. The CDR3 nucleotides read TGTGCCAGCAGCTTAGCCCGGGGAGGGGATTCACCCCTCCACTTT. Drawing the rest from reference TRBV7-6 and TRBJ1-6, the complete variable domain is GAGVSQSPRYKVTKRGQDVALRCDPISGHVSLYWYRQALGQGPEFLTYFNYEAQQDKSGLPNDRFSAERPEGSISTLTIQRTEQRDSAMYRCASSLARGGDSPLHFGNGTRLTVT.

In nucleotides, the CDR3 is TGTGCCAGCAGCCAACCACCGGGACAGGGCGGAAACACCATATATTTT. Its translation is CASSQPPGQGGNTIYF. The V call is TRBV9, the J call TRBJ1-3; 9 positions match TRBD1. CDR3 length: 16 amino acids. Germline-derived CDR1 and CDR2 are SGDLS and YYNGEE. With V trimmed by 4 bases and J by 4 bases, 9 bases remained unmatched.

This chain uses TRBV5-1 with TRBJ2-7, with TRBD1 matching 11 bases. V was pared by 4 bases and J by 7 bases, with 10 bases of the junction left unmatched. The CDR3 sequence is 15 residues long. Germline CDR1 reads SGHRS; CDR2 reads YFSETQ. Here the CDR3 DNA reads TGCGCCAGCAGCACCTCCGGGACAGGGGGGCTAGAGCAGTACTTC. It yields the protein CASSTSGTGGLEQYF.

The CDR3 reads CASTEGTRYTF. The CDR3 nucleotides are TGTGCCAGCACCGAGGGCACCCGCTACACCTTC. V and J are TRBV2 and TRBJ1-2; D not resolved. The CDR3 extends over 11 amino acids. The germline V and J ends were trimmed by 7 bases and 9 bases, with 12 bases remaining between them. CDR1 is SNHLY and CDR2 is FYNNEI in the germline V gene.

The chain recombines TRBV9 with TRBJ1-1; no clear D gene. The V end was cut by 1 base, the J end by 2 bases, with 3 bases between. The CDR3 is 12 amino acids. The V gene's germline CDR1 is SGDLS and CDR2 YYNGEE. The CDR3 DNA is TGTGCCAGCAGCGTATCAAACACTGAAGCTTTCTTT. Its protein is CASSVSNTEAFF.